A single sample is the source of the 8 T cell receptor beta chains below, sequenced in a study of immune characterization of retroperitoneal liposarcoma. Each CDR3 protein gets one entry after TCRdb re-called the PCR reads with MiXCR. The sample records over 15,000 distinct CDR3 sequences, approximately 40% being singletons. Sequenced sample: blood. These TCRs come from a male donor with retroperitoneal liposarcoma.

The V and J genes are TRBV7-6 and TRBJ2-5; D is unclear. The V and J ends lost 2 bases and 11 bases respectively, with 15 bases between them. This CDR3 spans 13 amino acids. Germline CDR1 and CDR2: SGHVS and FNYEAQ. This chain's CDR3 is CASSLPSRNEQYF. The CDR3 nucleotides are TGTGCCAGCAGCTTACCGTCCCGCAATGAGCAGTACTTC.

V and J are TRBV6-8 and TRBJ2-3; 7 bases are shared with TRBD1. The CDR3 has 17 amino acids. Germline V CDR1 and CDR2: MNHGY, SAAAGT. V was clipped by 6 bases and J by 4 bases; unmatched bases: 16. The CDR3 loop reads CASRRSPGQFSSDTQYF. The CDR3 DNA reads TGTGCCAGCAGACGCTCACCGGGACAGTTTAGCTCAGATACGCAGTATTTT.

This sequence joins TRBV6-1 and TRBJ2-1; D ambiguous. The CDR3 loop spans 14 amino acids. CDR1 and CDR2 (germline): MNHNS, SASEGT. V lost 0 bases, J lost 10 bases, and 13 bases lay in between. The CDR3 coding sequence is TGTGCCAGCAGTGAAGCCGGCAGTACCTACGAGCAGTTCTTC. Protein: CASSEAGSTYEQFF.

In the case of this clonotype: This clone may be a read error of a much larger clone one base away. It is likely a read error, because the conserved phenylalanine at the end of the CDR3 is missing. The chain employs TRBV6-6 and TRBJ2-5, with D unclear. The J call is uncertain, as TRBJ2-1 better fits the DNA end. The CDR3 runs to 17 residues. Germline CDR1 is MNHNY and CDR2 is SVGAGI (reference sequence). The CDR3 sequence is CASSYSTQTQILAEQFS. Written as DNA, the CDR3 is TGTGCCAGCAGTTACTCGACACAGACTCAAATCCTGGCCGAGCAGTTCTCC.

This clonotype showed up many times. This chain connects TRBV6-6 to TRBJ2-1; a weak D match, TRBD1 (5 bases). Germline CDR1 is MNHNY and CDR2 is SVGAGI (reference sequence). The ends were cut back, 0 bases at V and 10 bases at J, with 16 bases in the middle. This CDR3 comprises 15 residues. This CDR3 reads CASSYSRGNSYEQFF. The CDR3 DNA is TGTGCCAGCAGTTACTCTAGGGGCAACTCCTACGAGCAGTTCTTC.

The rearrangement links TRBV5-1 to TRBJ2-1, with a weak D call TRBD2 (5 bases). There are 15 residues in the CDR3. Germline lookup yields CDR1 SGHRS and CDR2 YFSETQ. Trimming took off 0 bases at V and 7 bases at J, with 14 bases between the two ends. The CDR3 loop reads CASSLELAVNNEQFF. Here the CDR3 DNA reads TGCGCCAGCAGCTTGGAGCTAGCAGTGAATAATGAGCAGTTCTTC.

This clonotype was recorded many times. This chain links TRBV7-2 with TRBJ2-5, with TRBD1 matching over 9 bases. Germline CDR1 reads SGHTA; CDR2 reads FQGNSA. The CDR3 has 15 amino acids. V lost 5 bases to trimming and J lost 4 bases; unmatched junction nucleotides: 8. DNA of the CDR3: TGTGCCAGCAGCCTTCGGGACAGGGTAATAGAGACCCAGTACTTC. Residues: CASSLRDRVIETQYF.

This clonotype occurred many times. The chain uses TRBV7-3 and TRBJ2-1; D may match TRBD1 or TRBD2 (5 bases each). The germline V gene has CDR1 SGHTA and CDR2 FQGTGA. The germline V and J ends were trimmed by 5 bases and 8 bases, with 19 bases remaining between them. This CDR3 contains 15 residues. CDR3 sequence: CASSPGPIKGHEQFF. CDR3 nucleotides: TGTGCCAGCAGCCCGGGACCGATTAAGGGACATGAGCAGTTCTTC.